The clone carrying this T cell receptor (beta chain) was counted at least ten times. Its matching antigen is unknown. The sample belongs to a study of blood T cells in healthy people across ages. General study results and limits: Among long-lived donors, naive CD4+ cells were more numerous and diversity higher than in aged donors. Among T cells, TCR beta diversity per million cells dropped roughly linearly as age rose.

A second PCR, run for roughly 7 to 11 cycles, used a sample-barcoded 5' primer plus a J-beta primer mix. TCRdb independently ran MiXCR on the 5' RACE reads; one entry per CDR3 protein. Among roughly 700,000 distinct CDR3 sequences listed, approximately 30% were seen once. CDR1 is SGHTA and CDR2 is FQGNSA in the germline V gene. V shed 6 bases and J 5 bases; nucleotides not matched to a gene: 7. The CDR3 length is 16 residues. Material: blood. The genes are TRBV7-2 and TRBJ2-1; 13 bases fit TRBD2. The clonotype was recovered from an elderly woman in good health. The CDR3 DNA follows: TGTGCCAGCAGGTGGACTAGCGGGGGCCAGAACAATGAGCAGTTCTTC. Its translation: CASRWTSGGQNNEQFF.